This T cell receptor beta chain was sequenced during a study of human T cells and chemical hapten exposure. Background on the study: The study traced per-sample TCR yield variation mainly to small differences in pooled library volumes.

From whole blood left unfractionated, total RNA was extracted. Study observations and caveats: With DPC sensitization, TCRs exceeding 1 in 1000 frequency showed no change.

On this clonotype itself: Its specificity is unknown. This sequence may be a read error, since a much larger clone differs from it by one base.

V was cut by 6 bases and J by 13 bases, with 24 bases left in between. Per the germline V gene, CDR1 is DFQATT and CDR2 is SNEGSKA (reference sequence). This CDR3 is 13 amino acids long. Unique molecular identifiers were affixed to discrete cDNA molecules within the library. Original handling: Samples had a median of around 91,000 TCRs, ranging roughly 23,224 to 750,000. TCRdb re-derived calls from the 5' RACE reads in MiXCR, one entry per CDR3 protein. TCRdb's processing, not the authors' own work, is the source of the V and J calls. The table includes under 85,000 distinct CDR3 sequences, roughly 8% detected once.

The rearrangement uses TRBV20-1 and TRBJ1-1; possibly TRBD1 for D (6 bases). The source of this sequence is a male donor in good health. CDR3 DNA: TGCAGTGCCACTGGACAGACTACTGAGGGAGTTTTCTTT. Translating it yields CSATGQTTEGVFF.